This TCR beta chain was recovered during a study of blood T cell repertoires in COVID-19. Overall study: The United States, Italy and Spain provided the acute and convalescent COVID-19 samples. Sources were T cells, B-cell-depleted T cells, or PBMCs; the material itself was cDNA or gDNA.

Only a few counts were recorded for this clone. Authors' data handling: Estimation of nucleated cell counts was performed using reference gene primer amplification. Data came from immunoSEQ multiplex PCR; TCRdb stores just in-frame clones and leaves some out. V and J calls and clone size follow that table, whereas D and trimming were derived from the DNA. The data show fewer than 200,000 clones, 80% to 90% seen once. Sequences were obtained from peripheral blood. The TCR comes from a man in his 70s with active or convalescent COVID-19.

The CDR3 loop reads CASSVLPQGSGNTIYF. CDR3 in DNA: TGTGCCAGCAGCGTCCTACCGCAGGGATCTGGAAACACCATATATTTT. The chain is built from TRBV9 and TRBJ1-3; tentative D call: TRBD1 (5 bases). V was pared by 2 bases and J by 1 base, with 13 bases between. Germline CDR1 SGDLS, CDR2 YYNGEE. This CDR3 is 16 amino acids long.